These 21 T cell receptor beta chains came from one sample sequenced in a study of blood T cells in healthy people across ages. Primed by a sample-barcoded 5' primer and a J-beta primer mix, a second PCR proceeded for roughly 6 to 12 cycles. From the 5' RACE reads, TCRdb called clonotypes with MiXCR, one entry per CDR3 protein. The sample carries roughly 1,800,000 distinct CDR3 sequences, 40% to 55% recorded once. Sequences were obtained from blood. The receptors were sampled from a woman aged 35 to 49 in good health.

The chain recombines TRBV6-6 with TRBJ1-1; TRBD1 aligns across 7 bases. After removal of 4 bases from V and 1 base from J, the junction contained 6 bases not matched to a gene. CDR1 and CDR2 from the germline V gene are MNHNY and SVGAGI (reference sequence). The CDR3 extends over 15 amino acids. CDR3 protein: CASSFDREGNTEAFF. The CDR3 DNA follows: TGTGCCAGCAGTTTCGACAGGGAAGGGAACACTGAAGCTTTCTTT.

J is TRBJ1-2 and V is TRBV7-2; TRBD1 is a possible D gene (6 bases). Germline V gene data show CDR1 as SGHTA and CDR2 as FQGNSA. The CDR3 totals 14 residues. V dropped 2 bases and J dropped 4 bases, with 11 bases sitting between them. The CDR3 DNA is TGTGCCAGCAGCTTAAGTAAACAGGGCTATGGCTACACCTTC. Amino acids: CASSLSKQGYGYTF.

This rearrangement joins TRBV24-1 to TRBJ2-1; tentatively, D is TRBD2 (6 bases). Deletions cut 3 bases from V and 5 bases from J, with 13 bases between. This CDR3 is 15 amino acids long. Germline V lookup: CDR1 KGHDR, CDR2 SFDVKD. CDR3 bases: TGTGCCACCAGTGATCCGGGACTCGATCACAATGAGCAGTTCTTC. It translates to CATSDPGLDHNEQFF.

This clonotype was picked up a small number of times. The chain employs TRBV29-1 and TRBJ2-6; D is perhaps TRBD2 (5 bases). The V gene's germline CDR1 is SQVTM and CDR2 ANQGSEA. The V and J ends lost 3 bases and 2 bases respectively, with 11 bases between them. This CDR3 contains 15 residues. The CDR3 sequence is CSVDEGVTGANVLTF. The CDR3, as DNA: TGCAGCGTTGATGAGGGAGTAACTGGGGCCAACGTCCTGACTTTC. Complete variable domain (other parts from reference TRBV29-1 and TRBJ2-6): SAVISQKPSRDICQRGTSLTIQCQVDSQVTMMFWYRQQPGQSLTLIATANQGSEATYESGFVIDKFPISRPNLTFSTLTVSNMSPEDSSIYLCSVDEGVTGANVLTFGAGSRLTVL.

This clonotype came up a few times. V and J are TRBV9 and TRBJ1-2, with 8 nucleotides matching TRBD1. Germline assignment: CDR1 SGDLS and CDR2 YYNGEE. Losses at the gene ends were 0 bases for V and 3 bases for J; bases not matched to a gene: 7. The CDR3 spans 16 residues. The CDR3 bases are TGTGCCAGCAGCGTAGTATCAGTGACAGGGGACTATGGCTACACCTTC. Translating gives CASSVVSVTGDYGYTF.

This CDR3 reads CSATETSSGANVLTF. Here the CDR3 DNA reads TGCAGTGCGACCGAGACGTCCTCTGGGGCCAACGTCCTGACTTTC. The V call is TRBV20-1, the J call TRBJ2-6; D remains unclear. This CDR3 region has 15 residues. Germline CDR1 DFQATT, CDR2 SNEGSKA (reference sequence). Trimming left V 6 bases short and J 0 bases short, with 12 bases between.

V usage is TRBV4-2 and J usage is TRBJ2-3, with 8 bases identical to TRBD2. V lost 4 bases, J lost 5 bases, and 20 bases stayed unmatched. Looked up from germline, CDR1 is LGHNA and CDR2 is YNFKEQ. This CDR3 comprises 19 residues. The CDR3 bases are TGTGCCAGCAGCCCGAGGCAAGCGGGGGACTGGGTTAGGCTAGATACGCAGTATTTT. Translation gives CASSPRQAGDWVRLDTQYF.

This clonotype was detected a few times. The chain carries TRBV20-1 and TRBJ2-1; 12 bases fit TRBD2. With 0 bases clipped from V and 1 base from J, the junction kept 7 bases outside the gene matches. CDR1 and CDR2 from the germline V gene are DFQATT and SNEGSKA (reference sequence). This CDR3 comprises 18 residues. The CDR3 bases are TGCAGTGCTAGAGATATCCTAGCGGGAGGGGCGTCCTACAATGAGCAGTTCTTC. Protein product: CSARDILAGGASYNEQFF.

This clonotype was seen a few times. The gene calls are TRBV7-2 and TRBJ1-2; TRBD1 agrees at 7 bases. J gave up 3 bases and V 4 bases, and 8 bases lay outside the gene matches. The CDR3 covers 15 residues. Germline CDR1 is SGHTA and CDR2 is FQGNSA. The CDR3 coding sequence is TGTGCCAGCAGCTCCGGCCAGGGGGAAGACTATGGCTACACCTTC. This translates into CASSSGQGEDYGYTF.

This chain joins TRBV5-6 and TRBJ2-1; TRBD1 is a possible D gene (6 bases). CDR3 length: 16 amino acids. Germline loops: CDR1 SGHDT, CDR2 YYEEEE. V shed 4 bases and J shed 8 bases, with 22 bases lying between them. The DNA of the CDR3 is TGTGCCAGCAGCGCCCGGCTTAGACCGCCAGGGGATGAGCAGTTCTTC. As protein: CASSARLRPPGDEQFF.

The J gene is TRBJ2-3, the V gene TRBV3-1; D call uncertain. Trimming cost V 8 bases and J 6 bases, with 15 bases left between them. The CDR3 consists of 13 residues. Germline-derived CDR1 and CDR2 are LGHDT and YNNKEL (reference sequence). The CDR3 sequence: CASLRSEGDTQYF. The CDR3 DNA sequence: TGTGCCAGCCTACGGTCGGAAGGGGATACGCAGTATTTT.

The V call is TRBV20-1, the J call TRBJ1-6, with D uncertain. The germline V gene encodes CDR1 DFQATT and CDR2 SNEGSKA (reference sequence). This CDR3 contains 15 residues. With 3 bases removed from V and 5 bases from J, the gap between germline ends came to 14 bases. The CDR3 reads CSARARTLHNSPLHF. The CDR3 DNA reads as TGCAGTGCTAGGGCCCGGACCCTTCATAATTCACCCCTCCACTTT.

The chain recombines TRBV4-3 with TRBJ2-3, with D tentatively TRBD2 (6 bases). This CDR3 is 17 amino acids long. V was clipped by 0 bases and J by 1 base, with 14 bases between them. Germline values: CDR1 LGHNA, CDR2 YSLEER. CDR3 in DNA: TGCGCCAGCAGCCAAGAAACCGGGACTCCCGGCACAGATACGCAGTATTTT. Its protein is CASSQETGTPGTDTQYF.

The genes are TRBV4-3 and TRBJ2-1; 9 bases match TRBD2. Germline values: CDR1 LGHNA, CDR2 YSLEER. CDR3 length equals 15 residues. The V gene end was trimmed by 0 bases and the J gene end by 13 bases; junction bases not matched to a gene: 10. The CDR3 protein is CASSQDHSGGNQQFF. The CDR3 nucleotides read TGCGCCAGCAGCCAAGATCATAGCGGGGGAAACCAACAGTTCTTC.

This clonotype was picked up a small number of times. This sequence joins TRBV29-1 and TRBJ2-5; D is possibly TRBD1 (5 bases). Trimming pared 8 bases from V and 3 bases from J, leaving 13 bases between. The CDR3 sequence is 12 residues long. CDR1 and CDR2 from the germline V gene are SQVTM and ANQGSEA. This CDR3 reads CSFARREETQYF. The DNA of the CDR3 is TGCAGCTTTGCCCGCAGGGAAGAGACCCAGTACTTC.

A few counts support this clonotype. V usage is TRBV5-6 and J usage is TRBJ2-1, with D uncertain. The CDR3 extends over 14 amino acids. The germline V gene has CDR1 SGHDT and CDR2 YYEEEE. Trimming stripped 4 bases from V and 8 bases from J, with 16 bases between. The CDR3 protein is CASSRPISGHEQFF. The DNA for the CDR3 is TGTGCCAGCAGCCGACCCATATCCGGGCATGAGCAGTTCTTC.

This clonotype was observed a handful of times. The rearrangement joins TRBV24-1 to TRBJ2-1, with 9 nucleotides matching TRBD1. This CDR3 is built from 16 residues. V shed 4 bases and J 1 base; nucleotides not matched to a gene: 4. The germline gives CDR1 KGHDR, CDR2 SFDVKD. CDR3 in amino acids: CATSDSGQGSYNEQFF. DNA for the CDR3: TGTGCCACCAGTGACTCGGGACAGGGTTCCTACAATGAGCAGTTCTTC.

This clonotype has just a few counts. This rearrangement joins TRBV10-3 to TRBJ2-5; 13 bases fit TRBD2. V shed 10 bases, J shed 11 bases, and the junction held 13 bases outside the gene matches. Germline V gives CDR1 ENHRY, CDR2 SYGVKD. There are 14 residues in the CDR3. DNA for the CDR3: TGTGCCACCTCACCGGGACTAGCGGGGCCCTCTCAGTACTTC. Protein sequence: CATSPGLAGPSQYF.

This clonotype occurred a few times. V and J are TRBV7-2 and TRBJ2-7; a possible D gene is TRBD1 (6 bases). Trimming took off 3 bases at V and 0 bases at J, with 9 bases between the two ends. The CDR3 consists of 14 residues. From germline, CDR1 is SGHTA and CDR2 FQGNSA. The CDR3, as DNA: TGTGCCAGCAGCTTGGACAGCCTCTCCTACGAGCAGTACTTC. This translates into CASSLDSLSYEQYF.

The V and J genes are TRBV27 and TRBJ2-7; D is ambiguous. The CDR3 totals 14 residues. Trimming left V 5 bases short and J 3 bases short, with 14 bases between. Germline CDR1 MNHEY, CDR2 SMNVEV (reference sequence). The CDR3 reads CASSPPDGLYEQYF. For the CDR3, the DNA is TGTGCCAGCAGTCCACCGGACGGGCTCTACGAGCAGTACTTC.

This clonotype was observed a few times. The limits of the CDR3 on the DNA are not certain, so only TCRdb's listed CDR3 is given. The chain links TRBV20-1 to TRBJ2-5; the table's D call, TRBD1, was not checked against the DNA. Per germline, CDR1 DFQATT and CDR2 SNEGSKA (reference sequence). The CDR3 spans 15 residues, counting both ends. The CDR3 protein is CSARDRRAGQETQYF.